Sequencing of this T cell receptor (beta chain) was carried out in a study of Graves' ophthalmopathy and Graves' hyperthyroidism. RNA served as the template for amplifying TCR beta CDR3 regions. Second-round multiplex PCR came after a first-round RT-PCR that employed HTBI primers. TCRdb used MiXCR to reprocess the multiplex PCR reads, holding one entry per CDR3 protein. The profile shows 350,000 to 400,000 distinct CDR3 sequences, around 16% of them singletons. Many counts were recorded for this clonotype. The germline CDR1 and CDR2 sequences are SGHTA and FQGNSA. V was pared by 0 bases and J by 7 bases, with 13 bases between. The CDR3 consists of 15 residues. The authors used Ficoll-Paque density gradient centrifugation to separate PBMCs. The input was about 10 ml of fresh peripheral blood.

Sequencing used peripheral blood. The clonotype originates from a young woman with Graves' ophthalmopathy. The chain links TRBV7-2 to TRBJ1-5; D is unresolved. The CDR3 coding sequence is TGTGCCAGCAGCTTAGCGACGGTTCCGAGGCAGCCCCAGCATTTT. This translates into CASSLATVPRQPQHF. The full variable domain, completed using reference TRBV7-2 and TRBJ1-5, is GAGVSQSPSNKVTEKGKDVELRCDPISGHTALYWYRQSLGQGLEFLIYFQGNSAPDKSGLPSDRFSAERTGGSVSTLTIQRTQQEDSAVYLCASSLATVPRQPQHFGDGTRLSIL.